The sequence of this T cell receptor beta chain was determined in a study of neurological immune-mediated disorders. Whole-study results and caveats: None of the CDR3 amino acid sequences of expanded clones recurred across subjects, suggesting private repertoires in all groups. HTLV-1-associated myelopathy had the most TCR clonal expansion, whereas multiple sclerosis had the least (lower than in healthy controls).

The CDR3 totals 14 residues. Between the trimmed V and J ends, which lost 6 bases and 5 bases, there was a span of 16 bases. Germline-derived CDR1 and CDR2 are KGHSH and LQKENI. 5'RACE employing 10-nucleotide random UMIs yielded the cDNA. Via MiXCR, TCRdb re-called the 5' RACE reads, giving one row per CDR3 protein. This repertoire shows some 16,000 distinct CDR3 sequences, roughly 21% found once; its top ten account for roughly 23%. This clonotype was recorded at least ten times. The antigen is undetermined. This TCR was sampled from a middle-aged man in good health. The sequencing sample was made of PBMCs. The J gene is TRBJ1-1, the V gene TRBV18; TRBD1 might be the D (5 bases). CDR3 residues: CASSLRRGWTEAFF. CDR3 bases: TGTGCCAGCTCCCTCCGGAGGGGTTGGACTGAAGCTTTCTTT.